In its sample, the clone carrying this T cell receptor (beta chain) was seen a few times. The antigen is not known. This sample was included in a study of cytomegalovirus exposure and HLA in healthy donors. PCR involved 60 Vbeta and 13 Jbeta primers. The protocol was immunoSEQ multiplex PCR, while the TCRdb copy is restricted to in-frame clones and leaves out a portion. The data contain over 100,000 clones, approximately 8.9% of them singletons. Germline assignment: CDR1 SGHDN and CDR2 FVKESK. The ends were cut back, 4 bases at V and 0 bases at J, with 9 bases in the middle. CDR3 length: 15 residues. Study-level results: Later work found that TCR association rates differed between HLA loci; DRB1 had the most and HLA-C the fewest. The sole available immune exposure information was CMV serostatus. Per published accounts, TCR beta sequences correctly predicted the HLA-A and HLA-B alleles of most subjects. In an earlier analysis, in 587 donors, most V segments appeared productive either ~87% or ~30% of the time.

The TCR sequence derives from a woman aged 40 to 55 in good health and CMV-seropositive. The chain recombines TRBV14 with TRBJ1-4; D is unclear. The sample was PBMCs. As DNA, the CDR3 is TGTGCCAGCAGCCGCCAACAAGCAACTAATGAAAAACTGTTTTTT. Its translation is CASSRQQATNEKLFF.